This entry lists 11 T cell receptor beta chains sequenced from one sample in a study of blood T cell repertoires in COVID-19. Clones were sequenced by immunoSEQ multiplex PCR, and TCRdb holds only the in-frame ones, with some missing. The data show 200,000 to 250,000 clones, roughly four fifths seen once. The sequenced sample was PBMCs or T cells enriched from blood (not recorded which). The source is a woman aged 45 to 65 who had been exposed to COVID-19.

CDR3: CASKPQGEQPQHF. DNA of the CDR3: TGTGCCAGTAAACCACAGGGGGAGCAGCCCCAGCATTTT. This chain uses TRBV19 with TRBJ1-5, with TRBD1 matching over 8 bases. The CDR3 runs 13 residues. Germline V gives CDR1 LNHDA, CDR2 SQIVND (reference sequence). Losses at the gene ends were 7 bases for V and 7 bases for J; bases not matched to a gene: 6.

The genes are TRBV7-2 and TRBJ2-7; perhaps TRBD2 as D (6 bases). CDR3 length: 15 residues. The germline V and J ends were trimmed by 4 bases and 3 bases, with 16 bases remaining between them. Germline V lookup: CDR1 SGHTA, CDR2 FQGNSA. The CDR3 DNA is TGTGCCAGCAGCTCACAAGGGACTGGATACTACGAGCAGTACTTC. This translates into CASSSQGTGYYEQYF.

J is TRBJ2-5 and V is TRBV3-1 (or the pseudogene TRBV3-2), with D possibly TRBD1 on 8 matching bases. In germline, CDR1 is LGHDT, CDR2 YNNKEL (reference sequence). V lost 3 bases to trimming and J lost 4 bases, with 12 bases between them. This CDR3 comprises 14 residues. The CDR3: CASSHYRGGETQYF. CDR3 coding DNA: TGTGCCAGCAGCCACTACAGGGGGGGAGAGACCCAGTACTTC.

This chain joins TRBV7-2 and TRBJ1-4; 7 bases map to TRBD1. The CDR3 loop spans 14 amino acids. Per germline, CDR1 SGHTA and CDR2 FQGNSA. The V segment lost 3 bases and the J segment 6 bases; nucleotides outside the gene matches: 4. This chain's CDR3 is CASSLQGGDEKLFF. In DNA, the CDR3 is TGTGCCAGCAGCTTGCAGGGGGGAGATGAAAAACTGTTTTTT. The entire variable domain, with the rest obtained from reference TRBV7-2 and TRBJ1-4, is as follows: GAGVSQSPSNKVTEKGKDVELRCDPISGHTALYWYRQSLGQGLEFLIYFQGNSAPDKSGLPSDRFSAERTGGSVSTLTIQRTQQEDSAVYLCASSLQGGDEKLFFGSGTQLSVL.

The CDR3 region has the DNA TGTGCCAGTAGTCCTCCTCAGGGCCGCCCGAGGCCCCAGCATTTT. Its translation is CASSPPQGRPRPQHF. The rearrangement links TRBV19 to TRBJ1-5, with a weak D call TRBD1 (5 bases). Trimming pared 5 bases from V and 9 bases from J, leaving 20 bases between. Per the germline V gene, CDR1 is LNHDA and CDR2 is SQIVND (reference sequence). CDR3 length equals 15 residues.

The chain couples TRBV24-1 to TRBJ1-5; 7 positions match TRBD1. The V gene's germline CDR1 is KGHDR and CDR2 SFDVKD. V shed 2 bases, J shed 2 bases, and the junction held 5 bases outside the gene matches. The CDR3 totals 16 residues. The CDR3 bases are TGTGCCACCAGTGATTCCCACAGGGGTGGCAATCAGCCCCAGCATTTT. It specifies CATSDSHRGGNQPQHF.

This chain connects TRBV29-1 to TRBJ1-1; 7 bases map to TRBD1. This CDR3 is built from 11 residues. V was clipped by 7 bases and J by 6 bases; unmatched bases: 5. CDR1 and CDR2 from the germline V gene are SQVTM and ANQGSEA. Here the CDR3 DNA reads TGCAGCGCCACAGGGGCGCCTGAAGCTTTCTTT. Amino acids: CSATGAPEAFF.

This chain joins TRBV5-5 and TRBJ1-1; 8 nucleotides align to TRBD1. CDR1 is SGHKS and CDR2 is YYEKEE in the germline V gene (reference sequence). The CDR3 length is 13 residues. The ends lost 2 bases at V and 8 bases at J; junction bases unmatched: 5. CDR3 residues: CASSFRDRIEAFF. CDR3 nucleotides: TGTGCCAGCAGCTTCCGGGACAGGATCGAAGCTTTCTTT.

The rearrangement uses TRBV4-3 and TRBJ2-1, with D possibly TRBD2 on 5 matching bases. V lost 0 bases and J 0 bases, leaving 15 bases between the germline ends. CDR1 LGHNA and CDR2 YSLEER come from the germline V gene. This CDR3 spans 18 amino acids. DNA for the CDR3: TGCGCCAGCAGCCAAGAGGGCGGGCAAGGAAGCTCCTACAATGAGCAGTTCTTC. Amino acids: CASSQEGGQGSSYNEQFF.

This chain connects TRBV4-3 to TRBJ2-3; D is unresolved. Trimming pared 1 base from V and 6 bases from J, leaving 11 bases between. The CDR3 has 14 amino acids. Germline-derived CDR1 and CDR2 are LGHNA and YSLEER. The CDR3 region has the DNA TGCGCCAGCAGCCAAGGGAGCGCGCGGGATACGCAGTATTTT. Encoded protein: CASSQGSARDTQYF.

The chain recombines TRBV10-3 with TRBJ2-3, with 10 bases identical to TRBD1. The CDR3 runs to 21 residues. CDR1 is ENHRY, CDR2 SYGVKD, per germline. The junction had 20 bases not matched to a gene; V was cut back by 3 bases and J by 2 bases. The CDR3: CAISDPTRGQGSIGLTDTQYF. The CDR3 DNA sequence: TGTGCCATCAGTGACCCAACAAGGGGACAGGGGTCGATTGGACTCACAGATACGCAGTATTTT.